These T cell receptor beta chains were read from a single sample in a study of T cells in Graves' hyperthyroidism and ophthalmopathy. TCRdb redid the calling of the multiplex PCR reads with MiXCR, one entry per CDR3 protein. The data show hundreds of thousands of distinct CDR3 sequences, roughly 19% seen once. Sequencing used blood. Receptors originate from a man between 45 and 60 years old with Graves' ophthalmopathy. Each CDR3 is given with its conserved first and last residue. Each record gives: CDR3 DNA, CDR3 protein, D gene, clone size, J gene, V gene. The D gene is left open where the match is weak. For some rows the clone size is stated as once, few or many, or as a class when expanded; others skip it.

CDR3nt: TGTGCCAGCAGTTTAAACAGACCGAACACCGGGGAGCTGTTTTTT
CDR3aa: CASSLNRPNTGELFF
d_gene: -
abundance: -
j_gene: TRBJ2-2
v_gene: TRBV12-3/TRBV12-4

CDR3nt: TGCGCCAGCAGCTTGGGCCTAGCGGAAGAGACCCAGTGCTTC
CDR3aa: CASSLGLAEETQCF
d_gene: TRBD2
abundance: -
j_gene: TRBJ2-5
v_gene: TRBV5-1

CDR3nt: TGTGCCAGCAGTTTAGGGTTGGCGGGAGGGCGGGCTCGGGAGCAGTTCTTC
CDR3aa: CASSLGLAGGRAREQFF
d_gene: TRBD2
abundance: few
j_gene: TRBJ2-1
v_gene: TRBV27

CDR3nt: TGCGCCAGCAGCTTGCCCCCAACAGGGCCCGGGGAGCTGTTTTTT
CDR3aa: CASSLPPTGPGELFF
d_gene: -
abundance: few
j_gene: TRBJ2-2
v_gene: TRBV5-1

CDR3nt: TGTGCCAGCAGCTCCAGGGGGCGAGAGACCCAGTACTTC
CDR3aa: CASSSRGRETQYF
d_gene: TRBD1
abundance: -
j_gene: TRBJ2-5
v_gene: TRBV14

CDR3nt: TGTGCCAGTAGTATAGAAGGCACCTGGGGCAATCAGCCCCAGCATTTT
CDR3aa: CASSIEGTWGNQPQHF
d_gene: -
abundance: -
j_gene: TRBJ1-5
v_gene: TRBV19

CDR3nt: -
CDR3aa: CASSYFRGQNTEAFF
d_gene: -
abundance: few
j_gene: TRBJ1-1
v_gene: TRBV6-5

CDR3nt: TGCAGTGCTCCTCGCCGGACTACTAACAATGAGCAGTTCTTC
CDR3aa: CSAPRRTTNNEQFF
d_gene: -
abundance: -
j_gene: TRBJ2-1
v_gene: TRBV20-1

CDR3nt: TGCAGTGCTAGAGATGGGAGGACAGTCATCACCGGGGAGCTGTTTTTT
CDR3aa: CSARDGRTVITGELFF
d_gene: -
abundance: -
j_gene: TRBJ2-2
v_gene: TRBV20-1

CDR3nt: TGTGCCATCGGACCCTTCACAGATACGCAGTATTTT
CDR3aa: CAIGPFTDTQYF
d_gene: -
abundance: many
j_gene: TRBJ2-3
v_gene: TRBV6-1

CDR3nt: TGTGCCAGCAGTTTATTAACCGGGGAGCTGTTTTTT
CDR3aa: CASSLLTGELFF
d_gene: -
abundance: -
j_gene: TRBJ2-2
v_gene: TRBV28

CDR3nt: TGCAGTGCTAGAGCCGCTGCGACTAGAGGGGTCGAGAATGAGCAGTTCTTC
CDR3aa: CSARAAATRGVENEQFF
d_gene: -
abundance: few
j_gene: TRBJ2-1
v_gene: TRBV20-1

CDR3nt: TGTGCCAGCAGGCGGCCATGGCAGAACACCGGGGAGCTGTTTTTT
CDR3aa: CASRRPWQNTGELFF
d_gene: -
abundance: many
j_gene: TRBJ2-2
v_gene: TRBV11-2

CDR3nt: TGTGCCAGCACCCGGGGGGGGCCCAATCAGCCCCAGCATTTT
CDR3aa: CASTRGGPNQPQHF
d_gene: -
abundance: few
j_gene: TRBJ1-5
v_gene: TRBV27

CDR3nt: TGTGCCAGCAGGGCCACTAGCGGGAGGCTCCTCTTTTACGAGCAGTACTTC
CDR3aa: CASRATSGRLLFYEQYF
d_gene: TRBD2
abundance: many
j_gene: TRBJ2-7
v_gene: TRBV2

CDR3nt: TGTGCCACCAGTGATCCCTCTATAGGAGCAACTAATGAAAAACTGTTTTTT
CDR3aa: CATSDPSIGATNEKLFF
d_gene: -
abundance: few
j_gene: TRBJ1-4
v_gene: TRBV24-1

CDR3nt: TGCAGTGCTCCCCGGGACCGCTATGGCTACACCTTC
CDR3aa: CSAPRDRYGYTF
d_gene: -
abundance: many
j_gene: TRBJ1-2
v_gene: TRBV20-1

CDR3nt: TGCAGTGCTAGTAGTAGACTGAATGAGCAGTTCTTC
CDR3aa: CSASSRLNEQFF
d_gene: -
abundance: few
j_gene: TRBJ2-1
v_gene: TRBV20-1

CDR3nt: TGCGCCAGCAGCCCGACAAAGACTTCAGGAAACACCATATATTTT
CDR3aa: CASSPTKTSGNTIYF
d_gene: -
abundance: -
j_gene: TRBJ1-3
v_gene: TRBV4-1

CDR3nt: TGCGCCAGCAGCCGGACTAGCGGGATCGACAATGAGCAGTTCTTC
CDR3aa: CASSRTSGIDNEQFF
d_gene: TRBD2
abundance: many
j_gene: TRBJ2-1
v_gene: TRBV5-1

CDR3nt: TGTGCCAGCAGTGCTAGGTATGAGCAGTTCTTC
CDR3aa: CASSARYEQFF
d_gene: -
abundance: -
j_gene: TRBJ2-1
v_gene: TRBV6-1

CDR3nt: TGTGCCAGCAGCTTCGTAACGGCCCCCGACGGCACAGATACGCAGTATTTT
CDR3aa: CASSFVTAPDGTDTQYF
d_gene: -
abundance: -
j_gene: TRBJ2-3
v_gene: TRBV13

CDR3nt: TGCAGTGCTAGGTACAGGCGGGAGACGAATGAGCAGTTCTTC
CDR3aa: CSARYRRETNEQFF
d_gene: TRBD2
abundance: many
j_gene: TRBJ2-1
v_gene: TRBV20-1

CDR3nt: TGCGCCAGCAGCTTGGCGGAGGGAGTTGGGACAGATACGCAGTATTTT
CDR3aa: CASSLAEGVGTDTQYF
d_gene: -
abundance: many
j_gene: TRBJ2-3
v_gene: TRBV5-1

CDR3nt: TGTGCCAGCACCCCCTCTGGAAACACCATATATTTT
CDR3aa: CASTPSGNTIYF
d_gene: -
abundance: -
j_gene: TRBJ1-3
v_gene: TRBV12-3/TRBV12-4

CDR3nt: TGTGCCAGCAGCTTGGGATTGGCCGGGACAGTTAAAACTAGCAATCAGCCCCAGCATTTT
CDR3aa: CASSLGLAGTVKTSNQPQHF
d_gene: TRBD1
abundance: -
j_gene: TRBJ1-5
v_gene: TRBV5-6

CDR3nt: TGCGCCAGCAGCGGAAAACTAGCGGGAGGGCCCTACAATGAGCAGTTCTTC
CDR3aa: CASSGKLAGGPYNEQFF
d_gene: TRBD2
abundance: -
j_gene: TRBJ2-1
v_gene: TRBV5-1

CDR3nt: TGTGCCAGCACCCTTCGAGGGGGTAAGGCCGCCTACGAGCAGTACTTC
CDR3aa: CASTLRGGKAAYEQYF
d_gene: -
abundance: -
j_gene: TRBJ2-7
v_gene: TRBV6-2/TRBV6-3

CDR3nt: TGTGCCAGCAGTGAATTGTCACCCCTCCACTTT
CDR3aa: CASSELSPLHF
d_gene: -
abundance: -
j_gene: TRBJ1-6
v_gene: TRBV25-1

CDR3nt: TGTGCCAGCAGCTTAAAAAGGTACAATGAGCAGTTCTTC
CDR3aa: CASSLKRYNEQFF
d_gene: -
abundance: many
j_gene: TRBJ2-1
v_gene: TRBV7-9

CDR3nt: TGTGCCAGCAGTGAGACTAGCGGGAACACAGATACGCAGTATTTT
CDR3aa: CASSETSGNTDTQYF
d_gene: TRBD2
abundance: -
j_gene: TRBJ2-3
v_gene: TRBV6-1

CDR3nt: TGCAGTGCTGCATCGGCAGGGGACTGGGGTAAAGAGACCCAGTACTTC
CDR3aa: CSAASAGDWGKETQYF
d_gene: -
abundance: few
j_gene: TRBJ2-5
v_gene: TRBV20-1

CDR3nt: TGCGCCAGCAGCTTGGACTTGGACAGGGGGTCCTACAATGAGCAGTTCTTC
CDR3aa: CASSLDLDRGSYNEQFF
d_gene: TRBD1
abundance: many
j_gene: TRBJ2-1
v_gene: TRBV5-1

CDR3nt: TGTGCCAGCAGTTCAGCTAGGTGGAATAGCGGGAGGGCCCTTCTTCAGTTCTTC
CDR3aa: CASSSARWNSGRALLQFF
d_gene: TRBD2
abundance: -
j_gene: TRBJ2-1
v_gene: TRBV12-3/TRBV12-4

CDR3nt: TGTGCCAGCAGTCTCCACCACGCTAGCGGTAGTGAGTACTTC
CDR3aa: CASSLHHASGSEYF
d_gene: TRBD2
abundance: few
j_gene: TRBJ2-5
v_gene: TRBV28

CDR3nt: TGTGCCAGCAGCTCTGGATCGAACACTGAAGCTTTCTTT
CDR3aa: CASSSGSNTEAFF
d_gene: -
abundance: many
j_gene: TRBJ1-1
v_gene: TRBV27

CDR3nt: TGTGCCAGCAGTTACTCGTCTAGCGGACCCTACGAGCAGTACTTC
CDR3aa: CASSYSSSGPYEQYF
d_gene: TRBD2
abundance: many
j_gene: TRBJ2-7
v_gene: TRBV6-2/TRBV6-3

CDR3nt: TGTGCCTGGAGTGGGCCTAGCGCGAACAATGAGCAGTTCTTC
CDR3aa: CAWSGPSANNEQFF
d_gene: -
abundance: many
j_gene: TRBJ2-1
v_gene: TRBV30

CDR3nt: TGCAGTGCCCGAGGACCGGGACTAGCGTCGTCCGCTGAGCAGTTCTTC
CDR3aa: CSARGPGLASSAEQFF
d_gene: TRBD2
abundance: few
j_gene: TRBJ2-1
v_gene: TRBV20-1

CDR3nt: TGCAGTGCTAGAGTGGGGCGCCTTGAAGAGACCCAGTACTTC
CDR3aa: CSARVGRLEETQYF
d_gene: -
abundance: many
j_gene: TRBJ2-5
v_gene: TRBV20-1

CDR3nt: TGTGCCAGCAGCTTCGCTCCCGGGGGGAACTACGAGCAGTACTTC
CDR3aa: CASSFAPGGNYEQYF
d_gene: TRBD2
abundance: many
j_gene: TRBJ2-7
v_gene: TRBV11-2

CDR3nt: TGTGCCAGCAGCTTAGAACGCCTCAATGAGCAGTTCTTC
CDR3aa: CASSLERLNEQFF
d_gene: -
abundance: many
j_gene: TRBJ2-1
v_gene: TRBV7-6

CDR3nt: TGTGCCAGCAGCTTAGATCCCCGGGACAGGGGCCCGAACACTGAAGCTTTCTTT
CDR3aa: CASSLDPRDRGPNTEAFF
d_gene: TRBD1
abundance: many
j_gene: TRBJ1-1
v_gene: TRBV11-3